What follows are 24 T cell receptor beta chains derived from one specimen sequenced in a study of OX40 agonist ivuxolimab in advanced cancers. Receptor amplification or capture employed the immunoSEQ multiplex PCR assay. TCRdb holds this immuneACCESS table with in-frame rearrangements only. Some clones are missing; in checked studies, unresolved V genes explain under half, and the rest has no known cause. For this sample there are about 21,000 clones; 74% appear just once. The ten largest make up about 30% of the sample. Sequenced material: CD4+ or CD8+ T cells sorted from blood, taken in a trial of the OX40 agonist ivuxolimab. The receptor set was obtained from an adult with an advanced solid tumor such as melanoma, head and neck, liver or kidney cancer.

The chain couples TRBV9 to TRBJ1-1, with D tentatively TRBD1 (5 bases). Germline V gives CDR1 SGDLS, CDR2 YYNGEE. There are 15 residues in the CDR3. Trimming pared 4 bases from V and 10 bases from J, leaving 23 bases between. The CDR3 loop reads CASSSHWDPASGAFF. In nucleotides, the CDR3 is TGTGCCAGCAGCTCCCATTGGGACCCTGCTTCGGGAGCTTTCTTT.

V usage is TRBV13 and J usage is TRBJ2-1; possible D gene TRBD1, 6 bases. The CDR3 sequence is 14 residues long. Germline CDR1 is PRHDT and CDR2 is FYEKMQ (reference sequence). The germline V and J ends were trimmed by 3 bases and 7 bases, with 13 bases remaining between them. In DNA, the CDR3 is TGTGCCAGCAGCTTTACAGGGAGTAAAAATGAGCAGTTCTTC. It translates to CASSFTGSKNEQFF.

The rearrangement joins TRBV5-1 to TRBJ2-1; D unresolved. Germline CDR1 is SGHRS and CDR2 is YFSETQ. Trimming shortened V by 5 bases and J by 10 bases, and 10 bases separated the two germline ends. This CDR3 is built from 11 residues. The CDR3 DNA is TGCGCCAGCAGGATCGGGCAGGAGCAGTTCTTC. Translating gives CASRIGQEQFF.

V is TRBV5-6 and J is TRBJ1-4, with 8 bases lining up with TRBD1. V gave up 4 bases and J gave up 4 bases; unmatched junction bases: 3. This CDR3 region has 14 residues. Germline V gene lookup returns CDR1 SGHDT and CDR2 YYEEEE. The CDR3 loop reads CASSVGTGNEKLFF. The DNA for the CDR3 is TGTGCCAGCAGCGTGGGGACAGGTAATGAAAAACTGTTTTTT.

The chain carries TRBV29-1 and TRBJ2-7, with a possible D match to TRBD2 (6 bases). Looked up from germline, CDR1 is SQVTM and CDR2 is ANQGSEA. The CDR3 sequence is 13 residues long. Trimming left V 5 bases short and J 4 bases short, with 15 bases between. The CDR3 protein is CSVSWGEWYEQYF. The CDR3 DNA sequence: TGCAGCGTTAGTTGGGGGGAATGGTACGAGCAGTACTTC.

This clone has a handful of counts. The chain carries TRBV30 and TRBJ1-1; D call uncertain. The V and J ends lost 0 bases and 1 base respectively, with 6 bases between them. Germline assignment: CDR1 GTSNPN and CDR2 SVGIG (reference sequence). The CDR3 length is 13 residues. The CDR3 protein is CAWSVTRNTEAFF. The CDR3 bases are TGTGCCTGGAGTGTTACAAGGAACACTGAAGCTTTCTTT.

V gene TRBV19 combines with J gene TRBJ2-7; TRBD1 might be the D (5 bases). Germline CDR1 LNHDA, CDR2 SQIVND (reference sequence). CDR3 length equals 13 residues. The V and J ends lost 3 bases and 0 bases respectively, with 6 bases between them. In DNA, the CDR3 is TGTGCCAGTAGTATCGACAGCTCCTACGAGCAGTACTTC. This encodes CASSIDSSYEQYF.

This chain uses TRBV4-3 with TRBJ2-3; 8 nucleotides line up with TRBD2. V lost 1 base, J lost 2 bases, and 5 bases stayed unmatched. This CDR3 has 16 residues. Germline assignment: CDR1 LGHNA and CDR2 YSLEER. CDR3 protein: CASSQGGRGATDTQYF. The DNA of the CDR3 is TGCGCCAGCAGCCAAGGTGGGCGGGGGGCCACAGATACGCAGTATTTT.

The V gene is TRBV25-1, the J gene TRBJ1-1, with D uncertain. CDR3 size: 16 residues. CDR1 is MGHDK, CDR2 SYGVNS, per germline. Trimming left V 4 bases short and J 0 bases short, with 15 bases between. CDR3 loop: CASSGQDLLLNTEAFF. The CDR3 region has the DNA TGTGCCAGCAGTGGGCAGGACCTACTATTGAACACTGAAGCTTTCTTT. Supplemented by reference TRBV25-1 and TRBJ1-1, the full variable domain reads EADIYQTPRYLVIGTGKKITLECSQTMGHDKMYWYQQDPGMELHLIHYSYGVNSTEKGDLSSESTVSRIRTEHFPLTLESARPSHTSQYLCASSGQDLLLNTEAFFGQGTRLTVV.

This clone was found once. The chain combines TRBV28 with TRBJ2-7, with 7 bases identical to TRBD2. This CDR3 is 15 amino acids long. Unmatched junction bases numbered 5, after V lost 3 bases and J lost 0 bases. In germline, CDR1 is MDHEN, CDR2 SYDVKM. CDR3 nucleotide sequence: TGTGCCAGCAGTTTGGGGCGGGGGAGCTCCTACGAGCAGTACTTC. Amino acids: CASSLGRGSSYEQYF.

Of note for this clone: An end of the junction does not agree with germline; a read error may underlie this. In DNA, the CDR3 is TGTGTCAGCAGCTTGGGAGGGACCTACGAGCAGTACTTC. It is translated as CVSSLGGTYEQYF. The chain couples TRBV5-4 to TRBJ2-7; 7 nucleotides agree with TRBD2. The CDR3 is 13 residues long. From germline, CDR1 is SGHNT and CDR2 YYREEE (reference sequence). The entire variable domain, with the rest obtained from reference TRBV5-4 and TRBJ2-7, is as follows: ETGVTQSPTHLIKTRGQQVTLRCSSQSGHNTVSWYQQALGQGPQFIFQYYREEENGRGNFPPRFSGLQFPNYSSELNVNALELDDSALYLCVSSLGGTYEQYFGPGTRLTVT.

There are a few counts of this clone. The chain is built from TRBV30 and TRBJ1-1; 7 bases are shared with TRBD1. The CDR3 consists of 13 residues. V shed 1 base and J 5 bases; nucleotides not matched to a gene: 4. Germline values: CDR1 GTSNPN, CDR2 SVGIG (reference sequence). For the CDR3, the DNA is TGTGCCTGGAGTGGACAGGGAAGAACTGAAGCTTTCTTT. This gives the protein CAWSGQGRTEAFF.

The genes are TRBV7-9 and TRBJ1-1; D not resolved. V lost 5 bases and J 0 bases, leaving 4 bases between the germline ends. CDR1 is SEHNR, CDR2 FQNEAQ, per germline (reference sequence). The CDR3 sequence is 12 residues long. DNA for the CDR3: TGTGCCAGCAGCGGGCTGAACACTGAAGCTTTCTTT. Encoded protein: CASSGLNTEAFF.

V and J are TRBV13 and TRBJ2-1, with TRBD2 as a possible D gene (5 bases). Germline lookup yields CDR1 PRHDT and CDR2 FYEKMQ (reference sequence). This CDR3 contains 15 residues. V was pared by 3 bases and J by 5 bases, with 14 bases between. For the CDR3, the DNA is TGTGCCAGCAGCTTGGGAGTGAGGTACCACAATGAGCAGTTCTTC. It codes for CASSLGVRYHNEQFF. Full variable domain (rest looked up from reference TRBV13 and TRBJ2-1): AAGVIQSPRHLIKEKRETATLKCYPIPRHDTVYWYQQGPGQDPQFLISFYEKMQSDKGSIPDRFSAQQFSDYHSELNMSSLELGDSALYFCASSLGVRYHNEQFFGPGTRLTVL.

The V gene is TRBV19, the J gene TRBJ2-7; D is unclear. CDR3 length equals 16 residues. Germline V gene data show CDR1 as LNHDA and CDR2 as SQIVND (reference sequence). The germline V and J ends were trimmed by 3 bases and 0 bases, with 15 bases remaining between them. Here the CDR3 reads CASSMRDGPLSYEQYF. The CDR3 bases are TGTGCCAGTAGTATGAGAGACGGGCCTCTCTCCTACGAGCAGTACTTC. The full variable domain, its missing parts supplied by reference TRBV19 and TRBJ2-7, is DGGITQSPKYLFRKEGQNVTLSCEQNLNHDAMYWYRQDPGQGLRLIYYSQIVNDFQKGDIAEGYSVSREKKESFPLTVTSAQKNPTAFYLCASSMRDGPLSYEQYFGPGTRLTVT.

The rearrangement links TRBV28 to TRBJ2-2, with 9 bases fitting TRBD2. This CDR3 has 19 residues. The germline gives CDR1 MDHEN, CDR2 SYDVKM. V shed 3 bases, J shed 0 bases, and the junction held 11 bases outside the gene matches. The DNA for the CDR3 is TGTGCCAGCAGTTTTGAGCCGGGACTAGCCGCAGCGAACACCGGGGAGCTGTTTTTT. It specifies CASSFEPGLAAANTGELFF. The full variable domain, its missing parts supplied by reference TRBV28 and TRBJ2-2, is DVKVTQSSRYLVKRTGEKVFLECVQDMDHENMFWYRQDPGLGLRLIYFSYDVKMKEKGDIPEGYSVSREKKERFSLILESASTNQTSMYLCASSFEPGLAAANTGELFFGEGSRLTVL.

The CDR3 coding sequence is TGTGCCAGCAGTTTCTCGGACAGCTACGAGCAGTACTTC. As protein: CASSFSDSYEQYF. The genes are TRBV28 and TRBJ2-7; D might be TRBD1 (6 bases). The CDR3 runs 13 residues. Deletions cut 3 bases from V and 3 bases from J, with 9 bases between. Germline CDR1 is MDHEN and CDR2 is SYDVKM.

This clone was recorded a few times. The chain uses TRBV13 and TRBJ1-3, with D tentatively TRBD1 (6 bases). The CDR3 has 15 residues. V was shortened by 5 bases and J by 4 bases, with 15 bases between the two germline ends. Germline V gene sequence: CDR1 PRHDT, CDR2 FYEKMQ (reference sequence). In DNA, the CDR3 is TGTGCCAGCAGCCCCCTGGTCAGGGGCGGAAACACCATATATTTT. Residues: CASSPLVRGGNTIYF.

The chain is built from TRBV6-5 and TRBJ2-7; D is unclear. The CDR3 spans 13 residues. Trimming took off 0 bases at V and 6 bases at J, with 9 bases between the two ends. Germline CDR1 reads MNHEY; CDR2 reads SVGAGI. The DNA for the CDR3 is TGTGCCAGCAGTTACTCGACTGGCGGCGAGCAGTACTTC. Amino acids: CASSYSTGGEQYF.

This clone appeared once. The rearrangement joins TRBV27 to TRBJ2-5, with 7 nucleotides matching TRBD2. The CDR3 contains 14 residues. Trimming removed 6 bases from V and 0 bases from J; junction bases left unmatched: 4. Germline CDR1 and CDR2: MNHEY and SMNVEV (reference sequence). The CDR3: CASSPGGYQETQYF. The DNA of the CDR3 is TGTGCCAGCAGCCCCGGGGGGTACCAAGAGACCCAGTACTTC.

The chain uses TRBV28 and TRBJ1-1, with a weak D call TRBD1 (6 bases). Germline lookup yields CDR1 MDHEN and CDR2 SYDVKM. The CDR3 is 14 residues long. Trimming shortened V by 3 bases and J by 0 bases, and 8 bases separated the two germline ends. The CDR3 DNA follows: TGTGCCAGCAGTTTGACAGGTCTGAACACTGAAGCTTTCTTT. Its translation is CASSLTGLNTEAFF.

V gene TRBV7-2 combines with J gene TRBJ2-5; unclear D gene. The CDR3 length is 13 residues. V gave up 6 bases and J gave up 2 bases, with 10 bases separating them. From germline, CDR1 is SGHTA and CDR2 FQGNSA. CDR3 amino acids: CASRWGLQETQYF. CDR3 bases: TGTGCCAGCAGATGGGGATTACAAGAGACCCAGTACTTC.

The chain links TRBV6-1 to TRBJ2-7; 11 nucleotides line up with TRBD1. V was clipped by 4 bases and J by 4 bases; unmatched bases: 9. The CDR3 totals 16 residues. CDR1 is MNHNS, CDR2 SASEGT, per germline. CDR3 coding DNA: TGTGCCAGCAGTGTGGCTGGGACAGGGGGTTTTTACGAGCAGTACTTC. Translated, it gives CASSVAGTGGFYEQYF.

The chain joins TRBV6-5 to TRBJ2-7, with a weak D call TRBD2 (6 bases). This CDR3 is built from 14 residues. The V and J ends lost 7 bases and 2 bases respectively, with 15 bases between them. CDR1 is MNHEY and CDR2 is SVGAGI in the germline V gene. The CDR3 sequence is CASNDPGVPYEQYF. In DNA, the CDR3 is TGTGCCAGCAACGACCCGGGGGTACCCTACGAGCAGTACTTC.